Below are 18 T cell receptor beta chains sequenced from a single sample in a study of tumor T cells in aggressive B-cell lymphoma. The protocol was immunoSEQ multiplex PCR, while the TCRdb copy is restricted to in-frame clones and leaves out a portion. Altogether approximately 12,000 clones are present, about 91% being singletons, with the ten largest covering 2% to 2.5%. Sequencing was carried out using tumor tissue. The source of these receptors is an adult with diffuse large B cell lymphoma.

This clone was seen more than once but under ten times. The rearrangement joins TRBV18 to TRBJ2-5; no definite D call. This CDR3 comprises 14 residues. V dropped 3 bases and J dropped 4 bases, with 12 bases sitting between them. Germline lookup yields CDR1 KGHSH and CDR2 LQKENI. CDR3 in amino acids: CASSPKVEAETQYF. DNA of the CDR3: TGTGCCAGCTCACCCAAGGTCGAGGCAGAGACCCAGTACTTC.

The gene calls are TRBV23-1 and TRBJ2-5; 14 nucleotides agree with TRBD2. TRBV23-1 is identified as an open reading frame with a role that is uncertain. CDR3 length: 18 amino acids. The V segment lost 2 bases and the J segment 3 bases; nucleotides outside the gene matches: 8. CDR3 DNA sequence: TGCGCCAGCAGTCAACGAGGGACTAGCGGGAGCTTAAAAGAGACCCAGTACTTC. Translating it yields CASSQRGTSGSLKETQYF.

The chain has TRBV28 and TRBJ2-7; 8 positions match TRBD1. Germline loops: CDR1 MDHEN, CDR2 SYDVKM. The CDR3 length is 14 residues. V trimming: 2 bases; J trimming: 6 bases; junction bases outside the gene matches: 6. CDR3 DNA: TGTGCCAGCAGTTTAGGACAAGACAGGGGCGAGCAGTACTTC. Translating it yields CASSLGQDRGEQYF.

The gene calls are TRBV5-1 and TRBJ1-1, with D perhaps TRBD1 (6 bases). Germline V CDR1 and CDR2: SGHRS, YFSETQ. The CDR3 runs to 14 residues. The V end was cut by 1 base, the J end by 5 bases, with 12 bases between. CDR3: CASSLLTGRTEAFF. As DNA, the CDR3 is TGCGCCAGCAGCTTGCTCACAGGGCGGACTGAAGCTTTCTTT.

The genes are TRBV7-2 and TRBJ1-6; D is unresolved. V lost 1 base and J 12 bases, leaving 13 bases between the germline ends. This CDR3 region has 14 residues. CDR1 and CDR2 from the germline V gene are SGHTA and FQGNSA. The CDR3 DNA follows: TGTGCCAGCAGCTTAGGTGCCGGACTCAAACCCCTCCACTTT. It specifies CASSLGAGLKPLHF.

The chain is built from TRBV6-5 and TRBJ2-5; 7 bases are a match to TRBD1. The DNA end is more similar to TRBJ2-7, so the J call may be wrong. Germline CDR1 is MNHEY and CDR2 is SVGAGI. The CDR3 runs to 15 residues. The CDR3 DNA reads TGTGCCAGCTCAGTAGTAGACAGGGCTGCCTACGAGCAGTACTTC. Translated, it gives CASSVVDRAAYEQYF.

The DNA of the CDR3 is TGTGCCAGCAGCTTACCGGGACAGCGGTCACCCCTCCACTTT. This codes for CASSLPGQRSPLHF. The chain employs TRBV11-1 and TRBJ1-6; 7 bases are shared with TRBD1. The germline V gene encodes CDR1 SGHAT and CDR2 FQDESV (reference sequence). The CDR3 contains 14 residues. The ends lost 2 bases at V and 10 bases at J; junction bases unmatched: 5.

The gene calls are TRBV28 and TRBJ1-4; 7 nucleotides line up with TRBD1. Germline-derived CDR1 and CDR2 are MDHEN and SYDVKM. The CDR3 totals 14 residues. The J segment lost 7 bases and the V segment lost 2 bases, leaving 4 bases of the junction unmatched. In DNA, the CDR3 is TGTGCCAGCAGTTTAAGCGACAGGGTTGAAAAACTGTTTTTT. Its translation: CASSLSDRVEKLFF.

The chain recombines TRBV5-5 with TRBJ1-1, with D unclear. CDR1 is SGHKS and CDR2 is YYEKEE in the germline V gene (reference sequence). The length of the CDR3 is 13 residues. Trimming removed 1 base from V and 0 bases from J, with 4 bases in between. The CDR3 DNA follows: TGTGCCAGCAGCTTGTGGCTGAACACTGAAGCTTTCTTT. Its translation: CASSLWLNTEAFF.

This clone came up a few times. The genes are TRBV11-2 and TRBJ1-1; D is uncertain. Germline V lookup: CDR1 SGHAT, CDR2 FQNNGV. The CDR3 consists of 14 residues. V lost 2 bases to trimming and J lost 3 bases, with 10 bases between them. The CDR3 spells CASSLNRIDTEAFF. DNA of the CDR3: TGTGCCAGCAGCTTAAACAGAATAGACACTGAAGCTTTCTTT. Together with reference TRBV11-2 and TRBJ1-1, the CDR3 gives the full variable domain: EAGVAQSPRYKIIEKRQSVAFWCNPISGHATLYWYQQILGQGPKLLIQFQNNGVVDDSQLPKDRFSAERLKGVDSTLKIQPAKLEDSAVYLCASSLNRIDTEAFFGQGTRLTVV.

This rearrangement joins TRBV7-8 to TRBJ2-2, with no clear D. V was cut by 5 bases and J by 8 bases, with 9 bases left in between. This CDR3 is 12 amino acids long. In germline, CDR1 is SGHVS, CDR2 FQNEAQ. This CDR3 is CASSLIQGELFF. The CDR3 coding sequence is TGTGCCAGCAGCCTCATCCAGGGGGAGCTGTTTTTT.

The rearrangement links TRBV18 to TRBJ2-2; TRBD2 is a possible D gene (5 bases). The CDR3 is made up of 14 amino acids. V lost 3 bases and J 6 bases, leaving 11 bases between the germline ends. The germline CDR1 and CDR2 sequences are KGHSH and LQKENI. The CDR3, as DNA: TGTGCCAGCTCACCGACTAAGGATGCCGGGGAGCTGTTTTTT. Its protein is CASSPTKDAGELFF.

The chain joins TRBV7-8 to TRBJ1-4; 8 nucleotides match TRBD1. Germline CDR1 and CDR2: SGHVS and FQNEAQ. This CDR3 region has 18 residues. V trimming: 1 base; J trimming: 2 bases; junction bases outside the gene matches: 9. The DNA of the CDR3 is TGTGCCAGCAGCTTAGACGCCAGGGGGCGCAGGACTAATGAAAAACTGTTTTTT. This codes for CASSLDARGRRTNEKLFF. The full variable domain, with the rest looked up from reference TRBV7-8 and TRBJ1-4, is GAGVSQSPRYKVAKRGQDVALRCDPISGHVSLFWYQQALGQGPEFLTYFQNEAQLDKSGLPSDRFFAERPEGSVSTLKIQRTQQEDSAVYLCASSLDARGRRTNEKLFFGSGTQLSVL.

The rearrangement links TRBV9 to TRBJ1-6; 8 nucleotides align to TRBD1. The CDR3 is 14 residues long. The germline CDR1 and CDR2 sequences are SGDLS and YYNGEE. Trimming removed 4 bases from V and 10 bases from J; junction bases left unmatched: 7. CDR3 bases: TGTGCCAGCAGCCCCGGGACAGGACTATCACCCCTCCACTTT. It is translated as CASSPGTGLSPLHF. The variable domain in full, with the rest retrieved from reference TRBV9 and TRBJ1-6, is DSGVTQTPKHLITATGQRVTLRCSPRSGDLSVYWYQQSLDQGLQFLIQYYNGEERAKGNILERFSAQQFPDLHSELNLSSLELGDSALYFCASSPGTGLSPLHFGNGTRLTVT.

Details on this clone: The same CDR3 arises from other DNA sequences in this sample as well. The rearrangement joins TRBV4-2 to TRBJ2-1; the match to TRBD2 covers 11 bases. V lost 5 bases to trimming and J lost 4 bases; unmatched junction nucleotides: 4. Germline CDR1 reads LGHNA; CDR2 reads YNFKEQ. The CDR3 is 15 amino acids. CDR3 region: CASSAGTSGYNEQFF. The CDR3 nucleotides are TGTGCCAGCAGCGCGGGGACTAGCGGTTACAATGAGCAGTTCTTC.

The count of this clone is one. V usage is TRBV9 and J usage is TRBJ2-5; 10 bases map to TRBD2. The tail of the sequence fits TRBJ2-7 better, so the J call may be wrong. Per the germline V gene, CDR1 is SGDLS and CDR2 is YYNGEE. This CDR3 contains 15 residues. CDR3 coding DNA: TGTGCCAGCAGCGTTGCCAGCGGGAGGGGCCACGAGCAGTACTTC. Amino acids: CASSVASGRGHEQYF.

The gene calls are TRBV10-3 and TRBJ2-1, with D hard to call. This CDR3 region has 13 residues. V dropped 10 bases and J dropped 0 bases, with 10 bases sitting between them. The germline V gene encodes CDR1 ENHRY and CDR2 SYGVKD. The CDR3 sequence: CATAASSYNEQFF. CDR3 sequence (DNA): TGTGCCACCGCTGCTAGCTCCTACAATGAGCAGTTCTTC.

The chain recombines TRBV4-2 with TRBJ2-7; 8 nucleotides align to TRBD2. The CDR3 totals 15 residues. Germline-derived CDR1 and CDR2 are LGHNA and YNFKEQ. V shed 0 bases and J 5 bases; nucleotides not matched to a gene: 6. The CDR3 DNA follows: TGTGCCAGCAGCCAAGATGGGACTAGTCCTCACGAGCAGTACTTC. Its translation: CASSQDGTSPHEQYF.